This T cell receptor (beta chain) is from a study of T cell responses to AZD1222 COVID-19 vaccine. Study-wide results and caveats: Only a handful of AZD1222 recipients, several in all, had baseline seropositivity. All repertoire sampling was performed exclusively after the peak T cell response. The study reported that nearly half of spike-specific TCRs target unmutated variant regions. Spike-specific TCR repertoires showed rising breadth and depth after two AZD1222 doses.

The germline V gene has CDR1 SEHNR and CDR2 FQNEAQ (reference sequence). The CDR3 spans 17 residues. V lost 5 bases and J lost 0; bases outside the gene matches: 8. TCRdb keeps only in-frame clones here, not all; method: immunoSEQ multiplex PCR. The data contain 110,000 to 150,000 clones, 85% to 95% of them singletons. About this clone: Its specificity is not known.

The source material was peripheral blood, sampled after recovery from COVID-19. This sequence was found in an adult who had recovered from COVID-19. The V call is TRBV7-9, the J call TRBJ1-3, with TRBD1 matching over 9 bases. The CDR3 protein is CASSPPGQGISGNTIYF. The CDR3 DNA sequence: TGTGCCAGCAGCCCGCCGGGACAGGGAATCTCTGGAAACACCATATATTTT.